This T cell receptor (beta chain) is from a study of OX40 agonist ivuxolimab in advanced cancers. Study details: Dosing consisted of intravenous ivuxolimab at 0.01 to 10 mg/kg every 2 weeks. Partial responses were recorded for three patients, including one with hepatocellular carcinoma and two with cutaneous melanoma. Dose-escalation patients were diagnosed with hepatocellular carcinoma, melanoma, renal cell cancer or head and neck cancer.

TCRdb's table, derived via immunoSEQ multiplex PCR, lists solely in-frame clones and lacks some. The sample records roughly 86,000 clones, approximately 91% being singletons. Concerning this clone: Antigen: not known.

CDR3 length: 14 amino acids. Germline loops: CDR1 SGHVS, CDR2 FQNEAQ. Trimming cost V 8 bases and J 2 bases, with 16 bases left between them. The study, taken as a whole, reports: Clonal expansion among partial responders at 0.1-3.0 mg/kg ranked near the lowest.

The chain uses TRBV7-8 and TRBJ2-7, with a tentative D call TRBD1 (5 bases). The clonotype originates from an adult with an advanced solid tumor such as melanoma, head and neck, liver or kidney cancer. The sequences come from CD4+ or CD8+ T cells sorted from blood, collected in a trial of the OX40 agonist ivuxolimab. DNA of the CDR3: TGTGCCAGCGCGCCTGGCCAGGGCCCCTACGAGCAGTACTTC. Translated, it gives CASAPGQGPYEQYF.